This TCR beta chain was profiled in a study of vaccination and CD4 T cells after COVID-19. Study-level background: Mild disease affected under ten convalescent patients and severe disease one, all SARS-CoV-2 positive by nasal swab PCR. Blood was drawn a median roughly 66 days post second dose, range 14 to 241.

With the Oncomine TCR Beta short-read assay, DNA from cultured CD4+ T cells was sequenced. Each CDR3 protein gets one entry after TCRdb re-called the PCR reads with MiXCR. The table lists about 15,000 distinct CDR3 sequences, around 42% of them singletons, with about 20% in the top ten. This clonotype was picked up a small number of times. Its antigen is not identified. The V end was cut by 5 bases, the J end by 4 bases, with 15 bases between. CDR1 is SGHNT, CDR2 YENEEA, per germline. This CDR3 spans 14 amino acids. Noted treatment: roughly 10-day PBMC culture with coronavirus spike peptide pools or control peptides (ViraFEST assay).

This clonotype was obtained from a human donor who had recovered from COVID-19. The material was CD4+ T cells from blood, cultured in vitro, obtained before SARS-CoV-2 vaccination. This chain joins TRBV11-3 and TRBJ2-7, with TRBD2 as a possible D gene (5 bases). CDR3 amino acids: CASSHGLTVYEQYF. The CDR3 DNA sequence: TGTGCCAGCAGCCACGGACTTACGGTGTACGAGCAGTACTTC.